What follows are 26 T cell receptor beta chains derived from one specimen sequenced in a study of blood T cell repertoires in COVID-19 (TCRdb year 2020). The library was obtained by the immunoSEQ multiplex PCR assay. TCRdb retrieved this table from immuneACCESS and kept in-frame rearrangements only. Not all clones are present; in checked studies, unresolved V genes account for under half, and no reason is known for the remainder. The sample table shows 20,000 to 30,000 clones, and roughly 91% are seen once. The ten largest clonotypes hold 25% to 30% of the sample. The specimen was peripheral blood. Receptor source: a man in his sixties or seventies with COVID-19, enrolled during active disease.

The chain recombines TRBV27 with TRBJ2-5; D may be TRBD1 (6 bases). The V end was cut by 1 base, the J end by 2 bases, with 14 bases between. Per the germline V gene, CDR1 is MNHEY and CDR2 is SMNVEV (reference sequence). The CDR3 is made up of 16 amino acids. The CDR3 region is CASSLWYQGGQETQYF. CDR3 DNA sequence: TGTGCCAGCAGTTTATGGTACCAAGGGGGACAAGAGACCCAGTACTTC.

The rearrangement joins TRBV7-2 to TRBJ2-3; no firm D call. The CDR3 runs to 15 residues. V lost 1 base, J lost 1 base, and 9 bases lay in between. Germline CDR1 and CDR2: SGHTA and FQGNSA. The CDR3: CASSLDSLGTDTQYF. The CDR3 DNA follows: TGTGCCAGCAGCTTAGACTCTTTGGGCACAGATACGCAGTATTTT.

V usage is TRBV30 and J usage is TRBJ1-1; the D is unclear. Trimming took 0 bases from V and 1 from J, leaving 9 bases between them. Germline CDR1 and CDR2: GTSNPN and SVGIG (reference sequence). The CDR3 extends over 14 amino acids. The CDR3 region is CAWSVLARNTEAFF. The CDR3 DNA reads as TGTGCCTGGAGTGTACTTGCGAGGAACACTGAAGCTTTCTTT.

The chain employs TRBV6-6 and TRBJ1-1; D ambiguous. Germline V CDR1 and CDR2: MNHNY, SVGAGI (reference sequence). The germline V and J ends were trimmed by 0 bases and 5 bases, with 4 bases remaining between them. This CDR3 region has 12 residues. CDR3 bases: TGTGCCAGCAGTTACTCGGAGACTGAAGCTTTCTTT. Its translation is CASSYSETEAFF.

The V call is TRBV18, the J call TRBJ1-2, with 10 bases that match TRBD1. This CDR3 contains 17 residues. J was trimmed by 6 bases and V by 0 bases; bases with no gene match: 10. Germline CDR1 and CDR2: KGHSH and LQKENI. In DNA, the CDR3 is TGTGCCAGCTCACCACCGACCGGGAGACAGGGGGCGGATGGCTACACCTTC. Protein sequence: CASSPPTGRQGADGYTF.

The CDR3 coding sequence is TGTGCCAGCAGCCACGTCTTTAGCTCCTACAATGAGCAGTTCTTC. It is translated as CASSHVFSSYNEQFF. The V gene is TRBV14, the J gene TRBJ2-1; D is ambiguous. CDR1 and CDR2 (germline): SGHDN, FVKESK. Between the trimmed V and J ends, which lost 3 bases and 0 bases, there was a span of 9 bases. This CDR3 is built from 15 residues. The whole variable domain, filled in from reference TRBV14 and TRBJ2-1, reads EAGVTQFPSHSVIEKGQTVTLRCDPISGHDNLYWYRRVMGKEIKFLLHFVKESKQDESGMPNNRFLAERTGGTYSTLKVQPAELEDSGVYFCASSHVFSSYNEQFFGPGTRLTVL.

This CDR3 reads CSVEDAGGALNIQYF. CDR3 DNA: TGCAGCGTTGAAGACGCAGGAGGGGCCCTAAACATTCAGTACTTC. The rearrangement links TRBV29-1 to TRBJ2-4, with D possibly TRBD2 on 6 matching bases. Germline V CDR1 and CDR2: SQVTM, ANQGSEA. With 0 bases removed from V and 6 bases from J, the gap between germline ends came to 15 bases. CDR3 length equals 15 residues.

This clone has only one observation. V gene TRBV18 combines with J gene TRBJ2-1; 7 bases line up with TRBD1. CDR1 and CDR2 (germline): KGHSH, LQKENI. This CDR3 has 14 residues. V gave up 8 bases and J gave up 6 bases; unmatched junction bases: 10. Here the CDR3 DNA reads TGTGCCAGCACCTGGACAGGACCGGCCAATGAGCAGTTCTTC. Its protein product is CASTWTGPANEQFF.

V is TRBV6-6 and J is TRBJ1-1; weak D call: TRBD1 (6 bases). Trimming removed 6 bases at V and 3 bases at J, with 17 bases between. Germline V gene lookup returns CDR1 MNHNY and CDR2 SVGAGI (reference sequence). CDR3 length: 15 residues. The CDR3 spells CASRSLQGVYTEAFF. The CDR3 DNA follows: TGTGCCAGCAGATCTCTACAGGGTGTATACACTGAAGCTTTCTTT.

The chain is built from TRBV9 and TRBJ2-3; the match to TRBD1 covers 7 bases. Unmatched junction bases numbered 1, after V lost 2 bases and J lost 4 bases. Germline V gene data show CDR1 as SGDLS and CDR2 as YYNGEE. The CDR3 runs to 13 residues. The CDR3 DNA is TGTGCCAGCAGCGTTACAGGGGCAGATACGCAGTATTTT. Residues: CASSVTGADTQYF.

The count of this clone is one. This chain links TRBV6-5 with TRBJ1-6; D possibly corresponds to TRBD1 (5 bases). CDR1 is MNHEY and CDR2 is SVGAGI in the germline V gene. V gave up 2 bases and J gave up 10 bases, with 12 bases separating them. The CDR3 is made up of 14 amino acids. The CDR3 DNA reads TGTGCCAGCAGTTACATGCGGGGGGGATCACCCCTCCACTTT. Translated, it gives CASSYMRGGSPLHF.

V usage is TRBV30 and J usage is TRBJ2-7, with 7 positions matching TRBD1. The germline V gene has CDR1 GTSNPN and CDR2 SVGIG (reference sequence). The V and J ends lost 8 bases and 9 bases, in that order; junction bases with no gene match: 16. This CDR3 has 13 residues. The CDR3 DNA reads TGTGCCGGGAAGTACCGGGACAGCCATGGGCAGTACTTC. Its translation is CAGKYRDSHGQYF.

This clone was observed a single time. The chain links TRBV27 to TRBJ2-7; no reliable D call. CDR1 is MNHEY and CDR2 is SMNVEV in the germline V gene (reference sequence). Trimming shortened V by 2 bases and J by 3 bases, and 8 bases separated the two germline ends. There are 13 residues in the CDR3. The CDR3 region is CASSLGQFYEQYF. The CDR3 DNA reads TGTGCCAGCAGTTTAGGGCAGTTCTACGAGCAGTACTTC.

This chain links TRBV2 with TRBJ2-6; D not resolved. In germline, CDR1 is SNHLY, CDR2 FYNNEI. Trimming took 6 bases from V and 2 from J, leaving 5 bases between them. The CDR3 is 13 residues long. CDR3 sequence (DNA): TGTGCCAGCAGAAGAGCTGGGGCCAACGTCCTGACTTTC. Translation: CASRRAGANVLTF.

The chain couples TRBV27 to TRBJ2-3; D is possibly TRBD2 (6 bases). CDR1 is MNHEY, CDR2 SMNVEV, per germline (reference sequence). The CDR3 covers 14 residues. Trimming left V 6 bases short and J 6 bases short, with 16 bases between. The CDR3 protein is CASRGGGFRDTQYF. CDR3 nucleotides: TGTGCCAGCAGGGGGGGTGGGTTCAGGGATACGCAGTATTTT.

CDR3 sequence (DNA): TGTGCCAGTAGTATAGCAGGGAATCAGCCCCAGCATTTT. Translating it yields CASSIAGNQPQHF. The chain joins TRBV19 to TRBJ1-5; TRBD1 might be the D (5 bases). CDR3 length equals 13 residues. Per germline, CDR1 LNHDA and CDR2 SQIVND (reference sequence). V lost 1 base, J lost 4 bases, and 5 bases lay in between.

Comments on this clone: Other DNA variants within this sample encode the same CDR3. V is TRBV19 and J is TRBJ2-7; D possibly corresponds to TRBD1 (5 bases). Germline assignment: CDR1 LNHDA and CDR2 SQIVND (reference sequence). The CDR3 has 14 residues. The germline V and J ends were trimmed by 3 bases and 0 bases, with 9 bases remaining between them. In DNA, the CDR3 is TGTGCCAGTAGTATTGGGGCAGACTCCTACGAGCAGTACTTC. Encoded protein: CASSIGADSYEQYF.

This rearrangement joins TRBV9 to TRBJ2-1, with TRBD2 identical over 9 bases. Germline CDR1 is SGDLS and CDR2 is YYNGEE. This CDR3 is 17 amino acids long. Losses at the gene ends were 4 bases for V and 5 bases for J; bases not matched to a gene: 13. CDR3 DNA: TGTGCCAGCAGCCCAAGATGGGGAAGCGGGAGGCACAATGAGCAGTTCTTC. Amino acid sequence: CASSPRWGSGRHNEQFF.

The chain uses TRBV7-9 and TRBJ1-2; D is ambiguous. Trimming removed 5 bases from V and 5 bases from J, with 18 bases in between. CDR3 length equals 15 residues. Germline assignment: CDR1 SEHNR and CDR2 FQNEAQ (reference sequence). CDR3: CASSLSVRGIYGYTF. The CDR3 bases are TGTGCCAGCAGCCTAAGTGTACGAGGTATTTATGGCTACACCTTC.

The V call is TRBV7-2, the J call TRBJ1-1; 8 bases match TRBD1. V dropped 3 bases and J dropped 0; count of bases not matched to a gene: 12. Germline values: CDR1 SGHTA, CDR2 FQGNSA. This CDR3 contains 18 residues. The CDR3, as DNA: TGTGCCAGCAGCTTTCTCAGGGGGCATGGAGGATTGAACACTGAAGCTTTCTTT. This sequence encodes CASSFLRGHGGLNTEAFF.

This clone appeared a single time. This chain connects TRBV13 to TRBJ2-1; 9 bases line up with TRBD1. V shed 5 bases, J shed 7 bases, and the junction held 0 bases outside the gene matches. In germline, CDR1 is PRHDT, CDR2 FYEKMQ (reference sequence). The CDR3 is 12 residues long. In DNA, the CDR3 is TGTGCCAGCAGCGGACAGGGGAATGAGCAGTTCTTC. Translated: CASSGQGNEQFF.

J is TRBJ2-5 and V is TRBV6-5, with D perhaps TRBD1 (5 bases). Between the trimmed V and J ends, which lost 2 bases and 5 bases, there was a span of 12 bases. This CDR3 spans 14 amino acids. CDR1 MNHEY and CDR2 SVGAGI come from the germline V gene. In DNA form, the CDR3 reads TGTGCCAGCAGTTACGGGCTGGGGCGCGAGACCCAGTACTTC. Its translation: CASSYGLGRETQYF.

The chain carries TRBV12-3 or TRBV12-4 and TRBJ2-1; perhaps TRBD2 as D (6 bases). The CDR3 loop spans 12 amino acids. Trimming cost V 5 bases and J 8 bases, with 10 bases left between them. Here the CDR3 reads CASSAGTHEQFF. The CDR3 region has the DNA TGTGCCAGCAGTGCCGGGACTCATGAGCAGTTCTTC.

The chain employs TRBV10-3 and TRBJ1-1; 10 positions agree with TRBD1. Germline V lookup: CDR1 ENHRY, CDR2 SYGVKD. This CDR3 has 13 amino acids. V dropped 4 bases and J dropped 8; count of bases not matched to a gene: 4. Here the CDR3 reads CAISGGTGEEAFF. The CDR3 nucleotides are TGTGCCATCAGTGGGGGGACAGGGGAGGAAGCTTTCTTT.

The chain links TRBV30 to TRBJ2-1, with 16 bases matching TRBD2. After removal of 3 bases from V and 9 bases from J, the junction contained 8 bases not matched to a gene. The CDR3 spans 16 residues. Germline-derived CDR1 and CDR2 are GTSNPN and SVGIG (reference sequence). CDR3 sequence: CAWSEGLAGGQGEQFF. CDR3 nucleotide sequence: TGTGCCTGGAGCGAGGGACTAGCGGGGGGGCAAGGTGAGCAGTTCTTC.

This chain joins TRBV5-3 and TRBJ1-6; a weak D match, TRBD1 (6 bases). TRBV5-3 is classed as an ORF, of uncertain function. The V end was cut by 4 bases, the J end by 15 bases, with 20 bases between. CDR3 size: 14 residues. CDR3 nucleotide sequence: TGTGCCAGAAGCCATCACGGACAGCTAGTATGCCTCCACTTT. Translated: CARSHHGQLVCLHF.